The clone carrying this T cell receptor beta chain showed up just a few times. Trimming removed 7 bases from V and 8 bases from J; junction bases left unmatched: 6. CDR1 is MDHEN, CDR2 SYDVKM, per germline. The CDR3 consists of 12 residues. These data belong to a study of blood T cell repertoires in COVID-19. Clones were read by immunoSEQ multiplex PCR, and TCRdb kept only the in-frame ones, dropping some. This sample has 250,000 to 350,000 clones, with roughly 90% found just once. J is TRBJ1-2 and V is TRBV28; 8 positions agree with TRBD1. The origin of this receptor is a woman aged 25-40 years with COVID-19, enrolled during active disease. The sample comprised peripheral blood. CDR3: CASTSNRGGYTF. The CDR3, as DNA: TGTGCCAGCACGTCGAACAGGGGGGGCTACACCTTC.